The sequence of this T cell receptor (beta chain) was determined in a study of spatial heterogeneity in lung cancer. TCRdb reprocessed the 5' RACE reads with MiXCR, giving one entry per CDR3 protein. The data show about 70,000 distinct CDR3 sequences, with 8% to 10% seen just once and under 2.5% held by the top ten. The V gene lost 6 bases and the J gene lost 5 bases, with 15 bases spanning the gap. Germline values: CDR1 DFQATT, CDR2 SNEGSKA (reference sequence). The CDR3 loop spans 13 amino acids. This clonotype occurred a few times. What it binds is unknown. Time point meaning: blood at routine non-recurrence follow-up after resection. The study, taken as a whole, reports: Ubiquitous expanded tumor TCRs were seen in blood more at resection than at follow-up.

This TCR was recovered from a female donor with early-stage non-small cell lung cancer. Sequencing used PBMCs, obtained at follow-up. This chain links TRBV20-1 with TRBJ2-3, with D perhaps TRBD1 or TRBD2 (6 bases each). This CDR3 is CSAAKGGQDTQYF. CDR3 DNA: TGCAGTGCGGCGAAGGGGGGTCAAGATACGCAGTATTTT.